This entry lists 2 T cell receptor beta chains sequenced from one sample in a study of T cells in Graves' hyperthyroidism and ophthalmopathy. Amplification targeted TCR beta CDR3 regions from RNA transcripts. The TCR CDR3 was amplified in a first-round RT-PCR using the HTBI primer set. MiXCR, run by TCRdb on the multiplex PCR reads, gives a single entry per CDR3 protein. The sample lists fewer than 650,000 distinct CDR3 sequences, over 35% occurring once. What was sequenced was peripheral blood or thyroid tissue (not recorded which). The receptors were gathered from an adult woman with Graves' disease, either hyperthyroidism or ophthalmopathy (not recorded which).

The chain joins TRBV10-3 to TRBJ2-2, with 8 bases identical to TRBD1. Trimming at V came to 5 bases and at J to 6 bases, leaving 11 bases not matched to a gene. The germline V gene encodes CDR1 ENHRY and CDR2 SYGVKD. The CDR3 sequence is 16 residues long. The CDR3 DNA is TGTGCCATCAGTAAGCACGGACAGGGAGGATCCGGGGAGCTGTTTTTT. Its protein product is CAISKHGQGGSGELFF.

Regarding this clonotype: A much bigger clone sits one base away, suggesting this may be a read error. This chain joins TRBV2 and TRBJ2-7; a possible D gene is TRBD2 (6 bases). CDR3 length: 16 amino acids. The germline V gene encodes CDR1 SNHLY and CDR2 FYNNEI. Trimming stripped 2 bases from V and 4 bases from J, with 18 bases between. CDR3: CASSETGGPAAYEQYF. The CDR3 DNA reads TGTGCCAGCAGTGAAACCGGGGGACCAGCGGCTTACGAGCAGTACTTC.